These T cell receptor beta chains were read from a single sample in a study of blood T cell repertoires in COVID-19. TCRdb's copy holds only in-frame clones and misses some; the assay was immunoSEQ multiplex PCR. The sample lists about 240,000 clones; around 90% were seen once. The material sequenced was peripheral blood. These receptor sequences come from a woman in her sixties or seventies with active or convalescent COVID-19. CDR3s include the opening cysteine and the closing phenylalanine or tryptophan. D genes are given only for firm matches. Clone size is stated in some rows and not others, as once, few, many or a class when expanded.

V: TRBV5-5; D: TRBD1; size: NA; J: TRBJ2-1; CDR3: CASSLVGTGGEQFF; DNA: TGTGCCAGCAGCTTGGTGGGGACAGGGGGGGAGCAGTTCTTC
V: TRBV6-2/TRBV6-3; D: NA; size: NA; J: TRBJ1-2; CDR3: CASSYAGDYGYTF; DNA: TGTGCCAGCAGTTATGCAGGGGACTATGGCTACACCTTC
V: TRBV7-6; D: TRBD1; size: few; J: TRBJ1-3; CDR3: CASSLGGTVLNTIYF; DNA: TGTGCCAGCAGCTTAGGTGGGACAGTTTTAAACACCATATATTTT
V: TRBV19; D: NA; size: NA; J: TRBJ2-1; CDR3: CASTRNNEQFF; DNA: TGTGCCAGTACGAGAAACAATGAGCAGTTCTTC
V: TRBV7-6; D: NA; size: NA; J: TRBJ2-6; CDR3: CASSSGGGAGANVLTF; DNA: TGTGCCAGCAGCTCCGGTGGCGGGGCTGGGGCCAACGTCCTGACTTTC
V: TRBV5-6; D: NA; size: once; J: TRBJ2-3; CDR3: CASSLRTGRADTQYF; DNA: TGTGCCAGCAGCTTGAGGACAGGGAGGGCAGATACGCAGTATTTT
V: TRBV13; D: NA; size: NA; J: TRBJ2-7; CDR3: CASSFLQGTYEQYF; DNA: TGTGCCAGCAGCTTTCTTCAGGGGACCTACGAGCAGTACTTC
V: TRBV7-2; D: TRBD1; size: NA; J: TRBJ1-6; CDR3: CASSSQGGNSPLHF; DNA: TGTGCCAGCAGCTCACAGGGGGGCAATTCACCCCTCCACTTT
V: TRBV6-5; D: NA; size: NA; J: TRBJ1-5; CDR3: CASSLQGGPQHF; DNA: TGTGCCAGCAGTCTTCAAGGCGGGCCCCAGCATTTT
V: TRBV19; D: NA; size: NA; J: TRBJ1-3; CDR3: CASSIPGRDSSSGNTIYF; DNA: TGTGCCAGTAGTATTCCAGGACGGGACTCGAGCTCTGGAAACACCATATATTTT
V: TRBV10-3; D: NA; size: NA; J: TRBJ1-1; CDR3: CAISELGAAFF; DNA: TGTGCCATCAGTGAGCTGGGGGCAGCTTTCTTT
V: TRBV5-1; D: NA; size: few; J: TRBJ1-1; CDR3: CASSTTGYTEAFF; DNA: TGCGCCAGCAGCACAACAGGGTACACTGAAGCTTTCTTT
V: TRBV7-3; D: NA; size: NA; J: TRBJ2-6; CDR3: CASSLEGSSGANVLTF; DNA: TGTGCCAGCAGCTTAGAGGGAAGTAGTGGGGCCAACGTCCTGACTTTC
V: TRBV6-6; D: TRBD1; size: once; J: TRBJ1-1; CDR3: CASSYLTGDTEAFF; DNA: TGTGCCAGCAGTTACCTGACAGGGGACACTGAAGCTTTCTTT
V: TRBV3-1/TRBV3-2; D: TRBD1; size: NA; J: TRBJ1-5; CDR3: CASSRDRGQPQHF; DNA: TGTGCCAGCAGCCGGGACAGAGGGCAGCCCCAGCATTTT
V: TRBV4-2; D: TRBD2; size: once; J: TRBJ2-5; CDR3: CASSQGVAGRRRGETQYF; DNA: TGTGCCAGCAGCCAAGGAGTAGCGGGGAGGCGGCGGGGAGAGACCCAGTACTTC
V: TRBV5-6; D: TRBD1; size: NA; J: TRBJ1-2; CDR3: CASNPLTKGQDPYGYTF; DNA: TGTGCCAGCAACCCGCTCACCAAAGGACAGGACCCTTATGGCTACACCTTC
V: TRBV25-1; D: TRBD2; size: NA; J: TRBJ2-1; CDR3: CASSVGSGGVYEFF; DNA: TGTGCCAGCAGTGTCGGGAGCGGGGGTGTTTATGAGTTCTTC